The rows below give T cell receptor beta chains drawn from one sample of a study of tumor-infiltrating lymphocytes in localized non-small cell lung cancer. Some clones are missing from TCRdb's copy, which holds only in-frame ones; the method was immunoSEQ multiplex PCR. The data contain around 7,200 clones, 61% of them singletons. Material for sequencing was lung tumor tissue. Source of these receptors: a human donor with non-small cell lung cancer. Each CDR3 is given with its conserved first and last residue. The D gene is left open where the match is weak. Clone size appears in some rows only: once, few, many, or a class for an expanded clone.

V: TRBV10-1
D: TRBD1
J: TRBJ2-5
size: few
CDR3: CASSSTGTGLWGQETQYF
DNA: TGCGCCAGCAGTTCGACCGGGACAGGGTTGTGGGGCCAAGAGACCCAGTACTTC

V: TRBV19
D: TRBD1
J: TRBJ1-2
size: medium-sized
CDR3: CASSTITGTGFGYGYTF
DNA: TGTGCCAGTAGTACGATCACCGGGACAGGGTTCGGCTATGGCTACACCTTC

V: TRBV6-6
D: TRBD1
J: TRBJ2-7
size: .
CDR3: CASSYGGTGGGYEQYF
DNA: TGTGCCAGCAGTTACGGCGGGACAGGGGGAGGGTACGAGCAGTACTTC

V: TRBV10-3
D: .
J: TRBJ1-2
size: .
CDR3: CAISGSGANYGYTF
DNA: TGTGCCATCAGTGGGTCAGGGGCTAACTATGGCTACACCTTC

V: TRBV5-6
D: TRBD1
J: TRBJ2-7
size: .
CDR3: CASSLEQGVNEQYF
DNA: TGTGCCAGCAGCTTGGAACAGGGGGTAAACGAGCAGTACTTC

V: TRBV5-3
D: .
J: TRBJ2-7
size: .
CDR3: CASSLVGGSYEQYF
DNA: TGTGCCAGCAGCTTGGTAGGCGGATCGTACGAGCAGTACTTC

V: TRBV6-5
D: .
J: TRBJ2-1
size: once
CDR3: CASNSAGRRKFF
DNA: TGTGCCAGCAATTCAGCAGGCCGACGTAAGTTCTTC

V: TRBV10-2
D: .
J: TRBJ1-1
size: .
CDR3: CASGHRVMNTEAFF
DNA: TGCGCCAGCGGTCACAGGGTTATGAACACTGAAGCTTTCTTT

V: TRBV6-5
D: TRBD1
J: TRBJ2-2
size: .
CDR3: CASSYQTGSNTGELFF
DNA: TGTGCCAGCAGTTACCAGACAGGGTCGAACACCGGGGAGCTGTTTTTT

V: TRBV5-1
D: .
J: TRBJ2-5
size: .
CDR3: CASSPEAGMETQYF
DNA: TGCGCCAGCAGCCCCGAGGCAGGGATGGAGACCCAGTACTTC

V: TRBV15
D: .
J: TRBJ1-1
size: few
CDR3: CATEGMGTEAFF
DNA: TGTGCCACCGAGGGGATGGGCACTGAAGCTTTCTTT

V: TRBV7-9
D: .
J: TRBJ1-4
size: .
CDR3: CASSKGGVGEKLFF
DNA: TGTGCCAGCAGCAAAGGGGGAGTGGGCGAAAAACTGTTTTTT

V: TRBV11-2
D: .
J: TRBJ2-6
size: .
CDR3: CASSLYGANVLTF
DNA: TGTGCCAGCAGCCTCTATGGGGCCAACGTCCTGACTTTC

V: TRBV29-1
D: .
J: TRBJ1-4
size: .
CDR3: CSARANEKLFF
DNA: TGCAGCGCCAGGGCTAATGAAAAACTGTTTTTT

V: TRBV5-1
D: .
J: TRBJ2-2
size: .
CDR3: CASSLAIPGTTGELFF
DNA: TGCGCCAGCAGCTTGGCCATCCCAGGGACCACCGGGGAGCTGTTTTTT

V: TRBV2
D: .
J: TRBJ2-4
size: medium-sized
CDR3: CASSDRIASITKNIQYF
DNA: TGTGCCAGCAGTGACAGGATCGCGTCGATAACCAAAAACATTCAGTACTTC

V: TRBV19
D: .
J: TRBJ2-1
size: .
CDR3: CASSHRGGNEQFF
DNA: TGTGCCAGTAGTCACAGGGGGGGTAATGAGCAGTTCTTC

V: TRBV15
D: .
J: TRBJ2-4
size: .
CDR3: CATSRVEGGSSKNIQYF
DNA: TGTGCCACCAGCAGAGTCGAGGGTGGAAGTTCCAAAAACATTCAGTACTTC

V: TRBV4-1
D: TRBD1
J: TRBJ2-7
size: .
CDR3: CASSPYPVDRQSEQYF
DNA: TGCGCCAGCAGCCCCTACCCCGTGGACAGGCAGTCCGAGCAGTACTTC

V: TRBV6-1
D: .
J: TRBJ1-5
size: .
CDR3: CASSEGRVYQPQHF
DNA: TGTGCCAGCAGCGAGGGCAGGGTTTATCAGCCCCAGCATTTT

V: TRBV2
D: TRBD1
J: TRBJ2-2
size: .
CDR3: CASSEGRGPGELFF
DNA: TGTGCCAGCAGTGAGGGCAGGGGGCCCGGGGAGCTGTTTTTT

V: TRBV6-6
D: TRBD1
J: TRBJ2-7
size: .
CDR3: CASSRTGSYEQYF
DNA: TGTGCCAGCAGTCGGACAGGGTCTTACGAGCAGTACTTC

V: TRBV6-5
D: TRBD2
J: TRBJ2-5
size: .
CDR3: CASTSAGGSQETQYF
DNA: TGTGCCAGCACTTCAGCGGGGGGATCCCAAGAGACCCAGTACTTC

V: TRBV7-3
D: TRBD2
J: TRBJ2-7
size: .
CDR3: CASSIQRGREQYF
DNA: TGTGCCAGCAGCATACAGCGGGGCAGGGAGCAGTACTTC

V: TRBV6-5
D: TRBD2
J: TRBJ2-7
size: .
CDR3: CASSSSGRATYEQYF
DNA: TGTGCCAGCAGTTCCAGCGGGAGGGCTACCTACGAGCAGTACTTC

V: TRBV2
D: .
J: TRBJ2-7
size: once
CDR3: CASSRANSYEQYF
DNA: TGTGCCAGCAGCAGGGCCAACTCCTACGAGCAGTACTTC

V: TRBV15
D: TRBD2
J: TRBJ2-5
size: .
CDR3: CATSKGLADQETQYF
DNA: TGTGCCACCAGCAAGGGACTAGCGGACCAAGAGACCCAGTACTTC

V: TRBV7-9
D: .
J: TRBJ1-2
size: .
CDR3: CASSSFIAKGDDYGYTF
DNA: TGTGCCAGCAGCTCATTTATCGCGAAGGGGGACGACTATGGCTACACCTTC

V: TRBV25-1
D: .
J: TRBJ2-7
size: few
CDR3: CASKPQGGDEQYF
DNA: TGTGCCAGCAAACCGCAGGGAGGCGACGAGCAGTACTTC

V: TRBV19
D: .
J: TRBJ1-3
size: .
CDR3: CASMDSQISGNTIYF
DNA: TGTGCCAGTATGGACAGCCAAATCTCTGGAAACACCATATATTTT

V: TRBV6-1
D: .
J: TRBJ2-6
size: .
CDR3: CASSQANVLTF
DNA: TGTGCCAGCAGTCAGGCCAACGTCCTGACTTTC

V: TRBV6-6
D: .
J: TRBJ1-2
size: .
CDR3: CASISPYGYTF
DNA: TGTGCCAGCATTTCCCCCTATGGCTACACCTTC

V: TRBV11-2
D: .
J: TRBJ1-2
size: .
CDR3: CASSLDARVGYTF
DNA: TGTGCCAGCAGCTTAGATGCCAGGGTTGGCTACACCTTC

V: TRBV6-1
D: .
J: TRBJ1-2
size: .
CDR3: CASVARGLYGYTF
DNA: TGTGCCAGCGTGGCGAGGGGCCTTTATGGCTACACCTTC

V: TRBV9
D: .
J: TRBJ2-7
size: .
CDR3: CASSVTFWAVESSYEQYF
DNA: TGTGCCAGCAGCGTAACGTTCTGGGCCGTTGAGAGCTCCTACGAGCAGTACTTC

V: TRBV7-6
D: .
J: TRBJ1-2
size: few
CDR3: CASSLSGREGYTF
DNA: TGTGCCAGCAGCTTATCGGGGAGGGAGGGCTACACCTTC

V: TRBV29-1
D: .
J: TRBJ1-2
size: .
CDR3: CSVEAPDNGYTF
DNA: TGCAGCGTTGAAGCACCGGACAATGGCTACACCTTC

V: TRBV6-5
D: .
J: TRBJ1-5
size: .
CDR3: CASSVRGGRQPQHF
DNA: TGTGCCAGCAGTGTGAGGGGGGGGCGTCAGCCCCAGCATTTT

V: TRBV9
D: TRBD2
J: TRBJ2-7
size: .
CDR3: CASSVQAGANYEQYF
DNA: TGTGCCAGCAGCGTTCAAGCGGGAGCTAACTACGAGCAGTACTTC

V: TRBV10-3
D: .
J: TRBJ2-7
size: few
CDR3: CAISDNSYEQYF
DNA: TGTGCCATCAGTGACAATTCCTACGAGCAGTACTTC

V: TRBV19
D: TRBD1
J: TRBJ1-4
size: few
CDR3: CASHGQGGEKLFF
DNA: TGTGCCAGTCACGGACAGGGTGGCGAAAAACTGTTTTTT

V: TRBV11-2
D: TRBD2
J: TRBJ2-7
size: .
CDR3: CASSAGLASEQYF
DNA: TGTGCCAGCAGCGCGGGACTAGCGTCCGAGCAGTACTTC

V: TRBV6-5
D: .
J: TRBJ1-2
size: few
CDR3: CASRGTPRTGYTF
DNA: TGTGCCAGCAGGGGGACACCCAGGACTGGCTACACCTTC

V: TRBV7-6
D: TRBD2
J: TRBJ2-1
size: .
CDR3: CASSLDRLAGASSYNEQFF
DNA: TGTGCCAGCAGCTTAGATAGACTAGCGGGGGCGAGCTCCTACAATGAGCAGTTCTTC

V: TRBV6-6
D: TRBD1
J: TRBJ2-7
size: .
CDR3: CASNSRDSQYEQYF
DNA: TGTGCCAGCAATAGCCGGGACAGCCAGTACGAGCAGTACTTC

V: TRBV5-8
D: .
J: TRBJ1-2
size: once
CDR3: CASSLRGRAFYGYTF
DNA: TGTGCCAGCAGCCTCCGTGGAAGAGCCTTCTATGGCTACACCTTC

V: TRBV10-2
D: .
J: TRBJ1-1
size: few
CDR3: CASRGFSNTEAFF
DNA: TGCGCCAGCAGGGGGTTTTCGAACACTGAAGCTTTCTTT

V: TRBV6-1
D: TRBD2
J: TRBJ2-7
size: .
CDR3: CASSESRLAGEPYF
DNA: TGTGCCAGCAGTGAATCAAGACTAGCGGGAGAGCCGTACTTC

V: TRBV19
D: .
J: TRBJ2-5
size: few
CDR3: CASSIGGGLETQYF
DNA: TGTGCCAGTAGTATAGGGGGGGGGCTAGAGACCCAGTACTTC

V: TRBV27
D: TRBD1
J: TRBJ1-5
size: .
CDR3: CASSPNGQGAQPQHF
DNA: TGTGCCAGCAGTCCAAATGGACAGGGTGCTCAGCCCCAGCATTTT

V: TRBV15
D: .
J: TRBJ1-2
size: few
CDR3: CATSAARGNYGYTF
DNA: TGTGCCACCTCGGCGGCCAGAGGGAACTATGGCTACACCTTC

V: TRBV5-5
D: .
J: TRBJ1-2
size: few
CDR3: CASSLVGYGYTF
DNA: TGTGCCAGCAGCTTGGTAGGTTATGGCTACACCTTC

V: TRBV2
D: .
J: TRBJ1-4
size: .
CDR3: CASSDGSTNEKLFF
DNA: TGTGCCAGCAGTGACGGCTCAACTAATGAAAAACTGTTTTTT

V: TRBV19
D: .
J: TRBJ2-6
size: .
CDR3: CASSLTGSGANVLTF
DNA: TGTGCCAGTAGCCTTACAGGGTCGGGGGCCAACGTCCTGACTTTC

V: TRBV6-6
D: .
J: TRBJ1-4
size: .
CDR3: CASSSRPNEKLFF
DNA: TGTGCCAGCAGTTCCAGACCGAATGAAAAACTGTTTTTT

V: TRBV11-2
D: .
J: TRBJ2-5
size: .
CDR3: CASSNRDLLQETQYF
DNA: TGTGCCAGCAGCAACCGGGACTTGCTCCAAGAGACCCAGTACTTC

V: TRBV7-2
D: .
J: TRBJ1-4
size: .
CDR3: CASSLRVGEKLFF
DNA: TGTGCCAGCAGCTTAAGGGTTGGGGAAAAACTGTTTTTT

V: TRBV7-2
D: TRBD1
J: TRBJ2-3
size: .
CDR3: CASSLDRTDTQYF
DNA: TGTGCCAGCAGCCTGGACAGGACAGATACGCAGTATTTT

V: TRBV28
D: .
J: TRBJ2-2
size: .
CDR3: CASSLGLETGELFF
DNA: TGTGCCAGCAGTTTGGGGTTAGAAACCGGGGAGCTGTTTTTT